This record looks at one TCR beta chain sequence and its context. The antigen remains unidentified. These data come from a study of CD4 T cells in relation to SARS-CoV-2 and coronaviruses. Study context: After roughly ten days of antigen culture, PBMC TCR beta CDR3s were sequenced. The HLA restriction of the shared crossreactive spike epitopes was mapped.

Findings and caveats of the study: This crossreactivity analysis covered spike protein alone, no other viral proteins.

Only in-frame clones appear in the TCRdb table, and some are missing; sequencing was by immunoSEQ multiplex PCR. Seen here are some 23,000 clones, over 60% observed once, and the top ten hold roughly 22%. J gave up 0 bases and V 2 bases, and 3 bases lay outside the gene matches. The germline V gene has CDR1 SGHDT and CDR2 YYEEEE. The CDR3 consists of 16 residues. Unexposed donor CD4+ T cells date from about 2011-2018, before the COVID-19 pandemic. Isolation of CD4+ T cells took place after 10 days in culture. Fresh IL-2 medium replaced half the medium on days 3 and 7. Sequenced sample: CD4+ T cells from PBMCs, cultured in vitro. The rearrangement uses TRBV5-6 and TRBJ1-4, with TRBD1 matching 8 bases. The clonotype originates from a human donor in good health. The CDR3 region has the DNA TGTGCCAGCAGCTTCCAGGGGGCGGCAACTAATGAAAAACTGTTTTTT. This translates into CASSFQGAATNEKLFF.